This TCR beta chain was captured by sequencing in a study of shared clonotypes between healthy human individuals. Study results and limitations: Shared clonotypes: approximately 4.5% naive CD4, 3.5% to 4% naive CD8, 2% to 2.5% memory CD4, 0.35% to 0.5% memory CD8. Generally, naive subsets (rather than memory subsets) showed larger estimated richness.

Each subset's genomic DNA was shared equally among a number of immunoSEQ plates. Sequenced by immunoSEQ multiplex PCR; TCRdb stores in-frame clones only, minus some. The sample yields about 2.1 million clones, around 93% seen once. V lost 5 bases, J lost 7 bases, and 6 bases stayed unmatched. The CDR3 extends over 15 amino acids. In germline, CDR1 is LNHDA, CDR2 SQIVND (reference sequence). Terminally differentiated effector memory CD45RA+ cells were excluded from the naive CD8 cells, which were CD45RO-negative and positively selected for CCR7. Worth noting for this clone: The target antigen is unknown.

The source material was naive CD8+ T cells from PBMCs. The source is a man younger than 30 in good health. Some clones in this sample may be carry-over from other donors' samples. V is TRBV19 and J is TRBJ1-5; TRBD1 matches at 12 bases. CDR3 bases: TGTGCCAGTAGTGGGGACAGGGGGCGAGAACAGCCCCAGCATTTT. This encodes CASSGDRGREQPQHF. The full variable domain, in which reference TRBV19 and TRBJ1-5 provide the parts outside the CDR3, is DGGITQSPKYLFRKEGQNVTLSCEQNLNHDAMYWYRQDPGQGLRLIYYSQIVNDFQKGDIAEGYSVSREKKESFPLTVTSAQKNPTAFYLCASSGDRGREQPQHFGDGTRLSIL.